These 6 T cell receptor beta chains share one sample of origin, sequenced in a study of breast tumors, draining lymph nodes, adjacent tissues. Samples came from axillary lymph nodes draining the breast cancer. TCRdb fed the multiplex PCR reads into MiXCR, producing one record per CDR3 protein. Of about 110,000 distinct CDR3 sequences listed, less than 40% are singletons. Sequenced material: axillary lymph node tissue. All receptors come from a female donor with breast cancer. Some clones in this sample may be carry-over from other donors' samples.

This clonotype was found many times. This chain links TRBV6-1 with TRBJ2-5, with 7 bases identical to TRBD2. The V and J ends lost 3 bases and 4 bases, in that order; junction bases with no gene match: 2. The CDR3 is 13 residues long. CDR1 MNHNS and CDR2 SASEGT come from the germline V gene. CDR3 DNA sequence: TGTGCCAGCAGTGACAGGGAGGGAGAGACCCAGTACTTC. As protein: CASSDREGETQYF.

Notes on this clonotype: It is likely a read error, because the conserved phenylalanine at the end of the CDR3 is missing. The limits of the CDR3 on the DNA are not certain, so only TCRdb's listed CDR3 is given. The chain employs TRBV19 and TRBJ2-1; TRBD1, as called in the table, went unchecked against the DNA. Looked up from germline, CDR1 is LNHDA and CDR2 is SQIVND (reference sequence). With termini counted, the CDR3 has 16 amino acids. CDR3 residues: CASSRGTLSSYNEQLS.

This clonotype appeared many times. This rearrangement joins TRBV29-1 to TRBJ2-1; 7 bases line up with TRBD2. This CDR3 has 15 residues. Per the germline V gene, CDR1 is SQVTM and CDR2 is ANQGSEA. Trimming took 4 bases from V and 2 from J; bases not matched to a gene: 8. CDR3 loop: CSVVWVGRPYNEQFF. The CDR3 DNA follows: TGCAGCGTTGTGTGGGTCGGGAGGCCCTACAATGAGCAGTTCTTC.

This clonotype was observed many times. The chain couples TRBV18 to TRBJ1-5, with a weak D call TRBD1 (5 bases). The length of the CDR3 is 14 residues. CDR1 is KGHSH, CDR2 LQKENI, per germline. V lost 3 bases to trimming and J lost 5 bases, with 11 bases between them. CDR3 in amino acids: CASSPTRDHQPQHF. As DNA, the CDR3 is TGTGCCAGCTCACCGACCCGGGACCATCAGCCCCAGCATTTT.

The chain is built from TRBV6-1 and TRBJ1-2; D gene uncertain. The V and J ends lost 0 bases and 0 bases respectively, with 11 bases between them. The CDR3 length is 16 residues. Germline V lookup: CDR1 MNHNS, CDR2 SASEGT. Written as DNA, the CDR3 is TGTGCCAGCAGTGAAGCGCCCAGCGGGGCTAACTATGGCTACACCTTC. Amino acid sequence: CASSEAPSGANYGYTF.

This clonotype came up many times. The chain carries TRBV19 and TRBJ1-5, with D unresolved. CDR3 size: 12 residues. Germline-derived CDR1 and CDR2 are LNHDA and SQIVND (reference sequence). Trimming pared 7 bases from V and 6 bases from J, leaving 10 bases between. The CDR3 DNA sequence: TGTGCCAGTAACCAACTCGGTCAGCCCCAGCATTTT. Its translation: CASNQLGQPQHF.